This TCR beta chain stems from a study of blood T cells in healthy people across ages. Broader study findings: Age brought a roughly linear fall in TCR beta diversity measured per million T cells.

As concerns this clonotype: The antigen remains unidentified.

A second 7 to 11 cycle PCR used barcoded and J-beta primers. TCRdb fed the 5' RACE reads into MiXCR, producing one record per CDR3 protein. The table lists 850,000 to 950,000 distinct CDR3 sequences, more than 25% of them singletons. CDR1 is MDHEN, CDR2 SYDVKM, per germline. Trimming removed 10 bases at V and 1 base at J, with 13 bases between. The CDR3 sequence is 13 residues long. This chain connects TRBV28 to TRBJ1-1; TRBD1 might be the D (6 bases). Specimen: blood. This TCR came from a woman at least 80 years old in good health. The CDR3 DNA reads TGTGCCACGACCCAAGGGGGGAACACTGAAGCTTTCTTT. Translating gives CATTQGGNTEAFF.